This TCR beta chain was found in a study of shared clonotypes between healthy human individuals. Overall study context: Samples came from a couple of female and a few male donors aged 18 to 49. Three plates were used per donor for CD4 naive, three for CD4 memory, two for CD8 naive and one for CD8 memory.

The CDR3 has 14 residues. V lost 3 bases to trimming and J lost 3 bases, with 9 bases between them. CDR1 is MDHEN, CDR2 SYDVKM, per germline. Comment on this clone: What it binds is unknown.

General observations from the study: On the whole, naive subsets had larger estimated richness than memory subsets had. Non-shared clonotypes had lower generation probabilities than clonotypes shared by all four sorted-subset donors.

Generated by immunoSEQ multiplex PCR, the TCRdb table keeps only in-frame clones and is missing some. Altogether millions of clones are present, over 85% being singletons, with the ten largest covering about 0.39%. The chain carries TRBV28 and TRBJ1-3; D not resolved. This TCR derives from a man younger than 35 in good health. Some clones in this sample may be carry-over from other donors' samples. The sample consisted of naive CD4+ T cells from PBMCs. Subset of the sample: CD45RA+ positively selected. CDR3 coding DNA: TGTGCCAGCAGTTTTACCCGAGGTGGAAACACCATATATTTT. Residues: CASSFTRGGNTIYF.